The T cell receptor (beta chain) under discussion was sequenced for a study of shared clonotypes between healthy human individuals. Here immunoSEQ multiplex PCR was the method, and the copy in TCRdb shows in-frame clones only, minus some. The table lists approximately 500,000 clones, about 96% of them singletons. The sequencing input was naive CD4+ T cells sorted from blood. Subset meaning: CD45RA+ positively selected. The receptor was isolated from a woman between 25 and 40 years old in good health.

As DNA, the CDR3 is TGCGCCAGCAGCCAAGTTGGGACAGGGATCCACGAGCAGTACTTC. Amino acids: CASSQVGTGIHEQYF. The chain uses TRBV4-1 and TRBJ2-7, with 9 bases fitting TRBD1. The CDR3 spans 15 residues. CDR1 and CDR2 from the germline V gene are MGHRA and YSYEKL. V lost 1 base to trimming and J lost 5 bases; unmatched junction nucleotides: 6.